The 9 T cell receptor beta chains listed next were all sequenced from one sample in a study of blood T cells in healthy people across ages. Primed by a sample-barcoded 5' primer and a J-beta primer mix, a second PCR proceeded for 7 to 11 cycles. Via MiXCR, TCRdb re-called the 5' RACE reads, giving one row per CDR3 protein. The profile shows nearly 800,000 distinct CDR3 sequences, approximately 53% of them singletons. The sample taken for sequencing was blood. The origin of the receptors is a man aged 35 to 55 in good health.

Points on this clonotype: The junction departs from germline at one end; a sequencing error may be responsible. The rearrangement joins TRBV7-9 to TRBJ2-7, with 8 nucleotides matching TRBD1. The germline V gene encodes CDR1 SEHNR and CDR2 FQNEAQ (reference sequence). CDR3 length: 16 residues. CDR3 sequence (DNA): TGTACCAGCAGCCCCCCGGGACAGGAGACCTCCTACGAGCAGTACTTC. This translates into CTSSPPGQETSYEQYF. The full variable domain, its missing parts supplied by reference TRBV7-9 and TRBJ2-7, is DTGVSQNPRHKITKRGQNVTFRCDPISEHNRLYWYRQTLGQGPEFLTYFQNEAQLEKSRLLSDRFSAERPKGSFSTLEIQRTEQGDSAMYLCTSSPPGQETSYEQYFGPGTRLTVT.

This clonotype was seen only a few times. The chain couples TRBV7-6 to TRBJ2-3, with D tentatively TRBD1 (6 bases). The CDR3 has 14 residues. Trimming removed 2 bases at V and 7 bases at J, with 13 bases between. From germline, CDR1 is SGHVS and CDR2 FNYEAQ. The CDR3 region is CASSLNPRGHTQYF. For the CDR3, the DNA is TGTGCCAGCAGCTTAAATCCCAGGGGCCATACGCAGTATTTT.

V and J are TRBV29-1 and TRBJ2-1; TRBD1 matches 11 bases. CDR1 SQVTM and CDR2 ANQGSEA come from the germline V gene. V dropped 6 bases and J dropped 4; count of bases not matched to a gene: 5. This CDR3 region has 14 residues. The CDR3 region is CSVDGQGAYNEQFF. The CDR3 DNA follows: TGCAGCGTAGACGGACAGGGGGCTTACAATGAGCAGTTCTTC.

This clonotype was seen more than once but under ten times. This chain uses TRBV7-9 with TRBJ2-3; weak D call: TRBD1 (6 bases). CDR3 length: 15 amino acids. Germline values: CDR1 SEHNR, CDR2 FQNEAQ (reference sequence). The V end lost 3 bases, the J end lost 4 bases, and 14 bases lay between the germline ends. CDR3 sequence: CASSFGGAWSDTQYF. As DNA, the CDR3 is TGTGCCAGCAGCTTTGGGGGCGCGTGGTCAGATACGCAGTATTTT.

This clonotype was seen just once. The J gene is TRBJ2-1, the V gene TRBV9; the D gene is possibly TRBD2 (7 bases). CDR1 and CDR2 (germline): SGDLS, YYNGEE. V lost 7 bases, J lost 7 bases, and 12 bases lay in between. The CDR3 consists of 12 residues. The CDR3 sequence is CASGGAVNEQFF. CDR3 DNA: TGTGCCAGCGGGGGGGCCGTGAATGAGCAGTTCTTC.

This clonotype has a handful of counts. The rearrangement links TRBV6-5 to TRBJ1-1; D unclear. Trimming removed 0 bases from V and 1 base from J, with 6 bases in between. This CDR3 is built from 14 residues. Per germline, CDR1 MNHEY and CDR2 SVGAGI. The CDR3 bases are TGTGCCAGCAGTTACTCGCGGCCGAACACTGAAGCTTTCTTT. Translated, it gives CASSYSRPNTEAFF.

This rearrangement joins TRBV28 to TRBJ1-1; TRBD1 might be the D (5 bases). The CDR3 consists of 14 residues. Germline CDR1 and CDR2: MDHEN and SYDVKM. Trimming took 8 bases from V and 8 from J, leaving 21 bases between them. Here the CDR3 DNA reads TGTGCCAGCGGCCGGGCGGGGCGGTTCCCCGAAGCTTTCTTT. Encoded protein: CASGRAGRFPEAFF.

In its sample, this clonotype was seen once. CDR3 DNA sequence: TGTGCCAGCAGTCGACCATCGAAGCCCTACGAGCAGTACTTC. Protein product: CASSRPSKPYEQYF. J is TRBJ2-7 and V is TRBV28, with D unresolved. Trimming removed 5 bases from V and 2 bases from J, with 13 bases in between. The CDR3 has 14 residues. Germline CDR1 is MDHEN and CDR2 is SYDVKM.

The chain is built from TRBV5-1 and TRBJ2-7; maybe TRBD2 (7 bases). The V gene lost 5 bases and the J gene lost 2 bases, with 17 bases spanning the gap. The CDR3 consists of 15 residues. The germline CDR1 and CDR2 sequences are SGHRS and YFSETQ. The CDR3: CASSWGASGTYEQYF. The CDR3 nucleotides read TGCGCCAGCAGTTGGGGGGCTAGCGGAACCTACGAGCAGTACTTC.